One sample yielded the 9 T cell receptor beta chains listed below, sequenced in a study of shared clonotypes between healthy human individuals. Using immunoSEQ multiplex PCR, the repertoire was profiled, and TCRdb retains in-frame clones only, with some absent. The table includes under 550,000 clones, roughly 95% detected once. The sample taken for sequencing was naive CD4+ T cells sorted from blood. Subset meaning: CD45RA+ positively selected. The receptors derive from a woman under 40 in good health.

The rearrangement links TRBV5-1 to TRBJ1-4; D remains unclear. V dropped 4 bases and J dropped 4 bases, with 14 bases sitting between them. Germline CDR1 and CDR2: SGHRS and YFSETQ. The CDR3 loop spans 15 amino acids. The CDR3 protein is CASSRTDPLNEKLFF. CDR3 DNA sequence: TGCGCCAGCAGCCGGACGGATCCTCTTAATGAAAAACTGTTTTTT.

This clone has more than one count but fewer than ten. The chain couples TRBV7-9 to TRBJ2-7; no clear D gene. Trimming removed 1 base at V and 5 bases at J, with 15 bases between. Germline V gives CDR1 SEHNR, CDR2 FQNEAQ (reference sequence). This CDR3 contains 15 residues. The CDR3 nucleotides are TGTGCCAGCAGCTTAGGTTCGGCTGGAGCAGACGAGCAGTACTTC. Translation gives CASSLGSAGADEQYF. Looking up the rest from reference TRBV7-9 and TRBJ2-7 gives the full variable domain: DTGVSQNPRHKITKRGQNVTFRCDPISEHNRLYWYRQTLGQGPEFLTYFQNEAQLEKSRLLSDRFSAERPKGSFSTLEIQRTEQGDSAMYLCASSLGSAGADEQYFGPGTRLTVT.

The CDR3 region is CASSRGAKVNHYGYTF. CDR3 nucleotides: TGTGCCAGCAGCCGCGGGGCAAAAGTCAACCACTATGGCTACACCTTC. This sequence joins TRBV27 and TRBJ1-2; tentatively, D is TRBD1 (5 bases). The germline gives CDR1 MNHEY, CDR2 SMNVEV (reference sequence). V shed 6 bases and J shed 3 bases, with 20 bases lying between them. This CDR3 comprises 16 residues.

The chain couples TRBV7-9 to TRBJ1-6; D is unclear. Germline assignment: CDR1 SEHNR and CDR2 FQNEAQ (reference sequence). V gave up 6 bases and J gave up 1 base, with 4 bases separating them. The CDR3 runs to 13 residues. DNA for the CDR3: TGTGCCAGCAGGGTATCCTATAATTCACCCCTCCACTTT. Encoded protein: CASRVSYNSPLHF.

This chain links TRBV20-1 with TRBJ1-2, with TRBD1 as a possible D gene (5 bases). This CDR3 is 11 amino acids long. Looked up from germline, CDR1 is DFQATT and CDR2 is SNEGSKA (reference sequence). The V end was cut by 3 bases, the J end by 10 bases, with 12 bases between. CDR3 in DNA: TGCAGTGCTAGCCTAGACAGTTCCTACACCTTC. Translating it yields CSASLDSSYTF.

J is TRBJ1-1 and V is TRBV5-1; TRBD1 agrees at 7 bases. V lost 4 bases, J lost 4 bases, and 7 bases stayed unmatched. The CDR3 length is 14 residues. The germline gives CDR1 SGHRS, CDR2 YFSETQ. CDR3 sequence reads: CASSPTGYGTEAFF. CDR3 coding DNA: TGCGCCAGCAGCCCGACAGGGTACGGCACTGAAGCTTTCTTT.

This chain joins TRBV11-1 and TRBJ2-7, with a weak D call TRBD2 (5 bases). Germline V gives CDR1 SGHAT, CDR2 FQDESV (reference sequence). Trimming cost V 2 bases and J 3 bases, with 8 bases left between them. This CDR3 is built from 13 residues. CDR3 nucleotides: TGTGCCAGCAGCTTATACGGGATCTACGAGCAGTACTTC. Protein product: CASSLYGIYEQYF.

The rearrangement links TRBV29-1 to TRBJ2-5; 9 nucleotides agree with TRBD2. The length of the CDR3 is 16 residues. CDR1 and CDR2 from the germline V gene are SQVTM and ANQGSEA. With 3 bases clipped from V and 0 bases from J, the junction kept 8 bases outside the gene matches. The CDR3 nucleotides read TGCAGCGTTGAGGGTCTAGCGGGACCGTACCAAGAGACCCAGTACTTC. Translation: CSVEGLAGPYQETQYF. The whole variable domain, filled in from reference TRBV29-1 and TRBJ2-5, reads SAVISQKPSRDICQRGTSLTIQCQVDSQVTMMFWYRQQPGQSLTLIATANQGSEATYESGFVIDKFPISRPNLTFSTLTVSNMSPEDSSIYLCSVEGLAGPYQETQYFGPGTRLLVL.

This clone was seen only a few times. V is TRBV13 and J is TRBJ1-1; D may be TRBD1 (5 bases). The CDR3 is 12 amino acids. Trimming left V 5 bases short and J 6 bases short, with 10 bases between. Germline V CDR1 and CDR2: PRHDT, FYEKMQ (reference sequence). The CDR3 spells CASSPQGAEAFF. CDR3 nucleotide sequence: TGTGCCAGCAGCCCACAAGGGGCTGAAGCTTTCTTT.